This entry features one TCR beta chain sequence. The method was immunoSEQ multiplex PCR; TCRdb's version includes in-frame clones alone and lacks a portion of them. The sample has tens of thousands of clones; 83% are singletons. Trimming left V 5 bases short and J 3 bases short, with 11 bases between. The CDR3 extends over 14 amino acids. Looked up from germline, CDR1 is ENHRY and CDR2 is SYGVKD. This sample stems from a study of blood T cell repertoires in COVID-19. The specimen sequenced was peripheral blood. The V and J genes are TRBV10-3 and TRBJ1-5; D is unresolved. This TCR derives from a human donor in a cohort sampled during active COVID-19. In nucleotides, the CDR3 is TGTGCCATCAGTTCGGACTTATCCAATCAGCCCCAGCATTTT. Translated: CAISSDLSNQPQHF.